This is a list of T cell receptor beta chains from one sample in a study of blood T cell repertoires in COVID-19. This table comes from immunoSEQ multiplex PCR, and its TCRdb copy is limited to in-frame clones, with some not included. The sample includes about 270,000 clones, 81% of them seen just once. The sample taken for sequencing was peripheral blood. The origin of the receptors is a woman aged 55-75 years with active or convalescent COVID-19. The CDR3 runs from the conserved cysteine through the conserved F or W. Each record gives: V gene, clone size, D gene, J gene, CDR3 DNA, CDR3 protein. A D gene is named only where the DNA matches it firmly. The size of a clone is reported for some rows only, either as once, few or many, or as a class for expanded clones.

>TRBV7-2|NA|NA|TRBJ2-5
TGTGCCAGCAGCTTCGCGATCCCATCCCAAGAGACCCAGTACTTC
CASSFAIPSQETQYF
>TRBV12-3/TRBV12-4|NA|NA|TRBJ2-5
TGTGCCAGCGCAGACGGCGGGCGGACCCAGTACTTC
CASADGGRTQYF
>TRBV6-5|NA|NA|TRBJ2-5
TGTGCCAGCAGTCCACAGCTTCAGGGGAGTAGCCAGTACTTC
CASSPQLQGSSQYF
>TRBV11-2|NA|NA|TRBJ2-3
TGTGCCAGCAGCTTAAGTATAGGGGGGGCCACAGATACGCAGTATTTT
CASSLSIGGATDTQYF
>TRBV15|once|TRBD2|TRBJ2-3
TGTGCCACCAGCAGACGGACTAGCGGGGGCCGCACAGATACGCAGTATTTT
CATSRRTSGGRTDTQYF
>TRBV7-8|NA|TRBD1|TRBJ1-6
TGTGCCAGCAGCCCGTCGGGGACAGCATATAATTCACCCCTCCACTTT
CASSPSGTAYNSPLHF
>TRBV6-2/TRBV6-3|NA|NA|TRBJ2-3
TGTGCCAGCAGCAAGGGACTCTCAGGGCCAGATACGCAGTATTTT
CASSKGLSGPDTQYF
>TRBV7-3|NA|TRBD2|TRBJ2-1
TGTGCCAGCAGCCAAATAGCGGGGGGTCGAAATGAGCAGTTCTTC
CASSQIAGGRNEQFF
>TRBV7-9|once|TRBD1|TRBJ1-3
TGTGCCAGCAGCTTGGACAGGAGCTCTGGAAACACCATATATTTT
CASSLDRSSGNTIYF
>TRBV18|NA|NA|TRBJ2-2
TGTGCCAGCTCGTCCCGGTGGGAGAGCACCGGGGAGCTGTTTTTT
CASSSRWESTGELFF
>TRBV5-8|NA|TRBD2|TRBJ2-1
TGTGCCAGCAGACAGGTGACTAGCGGGATCGGAGAGCAGTTCTTC
CASRQVTSGIGEQFF